A selection of T cell receptor beta chains follows, all from one sample in a study of neurological immune-mediated disorders. From the 5' RACE reads, TCRdb called clonotypes with MiXCR, one entry per CDR3 protein. The repertoire holds tens of thousands of distinct CDR3 sequences, approximately 10% seen once, with 5.5% to 7% in the top ten. The sample comprised PBMCs. These receptors all come from a woman aged 25-40 years with HTLV-1-associated myelopathy (HAM/TSP). The CDR3 runs from the conserved cysteine through the conserved F or W. A D gene is named only where the DNA matches it firmly. Clone size is not always given. Where it is, it says once, few, many or a class for expanded clones.

clone_size: many
j_call: TRBJ2-7
v_call: TRBV20-1
d_call: TRBD2
cdr3_aa: CSARVPGLAVYEQYF
cdr3_nt: TGCAGTGCTAGAGTCCCGGGACTAGCTGTTTACGAGCAGTACTTC

clone_size: many
j_call: TRBJ2-7
v_call: TRBV5-1
d_call: TRBD2
cdr3_aa: CASRSGGSGAYEQYF
cdr3_nt: TGCGCCAGCAGATCAGGAGGTAGCGGGGCTTACGAGCAGTACTTC

clone_size: many
j_call: TRBJ2-1
v_call: TRBV24-1
d_call: .
cdr3_aa: CATSDRQPRGNEQFF
cdr3_nt: TGTGCCACCAGTGATCGACAGCCGCGGGGCAATGAGCAGTTCTTC

clone_size: .
j_call: TRBJ2-4
v_call: TRBV20-1
d_call: TRBD1
cdr3_aa: CSAKRGEGTDIQYF
cdr3_nt: TGCAGTGCAAAGAGGGGAGAGGGGACAGACATTCAGTACTTC

clone_size: many
j_call: TRBJ1-4
v_call: TRBV15
d_call: .
cdr3_aa: CATSRDFNSLEKLFF
cdr3_nt: TGTGCCACCAGCAGAGATTTCAACAGTTTGGAAAAACTGTTTTTT

clone_size: .
j_call: TRBJ2-1
v_call: TRBV6-5
d_call: TRBD2
cdr3_aa: CASSYSWGGINEQFF
cdr3_nt: TGTGCCAGCAGTTACTCTTGGGGGGGAATCAATGAGCAGTTCTTC

clone_size: many
j_call: TRBJ1-3
v_call: TRBV19
d_call: .
cdr3_aa: CASSIRGSPGNTIYF
cdr3_nt: TGTGCCAGTAGTATTCGGGGTTCACCTGGAAACACCATATATTTT

clone_size: many
j_call: TRBJ1-2
v_call: TRBV20-1
d_call: TRBD1
cdr3_aa: CSAREKGQGYGYTF
cdr3_nt: TGCAGTGCTAGAGAGAAGGGACAGGGGTATGGCTACACCTTC

clone_size: many
j_call: TRBJ1-5
v_call: TRBV20-1
d_call: .
cdr3_aa: CSAPPGGGGQPQHF
cdr3_nt: TGCAGTGCTCCCCCGGGGGGGGGCGGTCAGCCCCAGCATTTT

clone_size: few
j_call: TRBJ2-7
v_call: TRBV5-1
d_call: .
cdr3_aa: CASSLGPSGTYEQYF
cdr3_nt: TGCGCCAGCAGCTTGGGGCCCAGCGGAACCTACGAGCAGTACTTC

clone_size: .
j_call: TRBJ2-2
v_call: TRBV6-4
d_call: .
cdr3_aa: CASSEGGTNTGELFF
cdr3_nt: TGTGCCAGCAGTGAAGGCGGGACCAATACCGGGGAGCTGTTTTTT

clone_size: many
j_call: TRBJ2-1
v_call: TRBV7-8
d_call: .
cdr3_aa: CASSLKGWSEQFF
cdr3_nt: TGTGCCAGCAGCTTAAAGGGGTGGAGTGAGCAGTTCTTC

clone_size: many
j_call: TRBJ2-1
v_call: TRBV6-2/TRBV6-3
d_call: TRBD2
cdr3_aa: CASSSQGSSGAGNEQFF
cdr3_nt: TGTGCCAGCAGTTCCCAAGGGAGTAGCGGGGCGGGGAATGAGCAGTTCTTC

clone_size: many
j_call: TRBJ1-4
v_call: TRBV5-1
d_call: .
cdr3_aa: CASRGSNEKLFF
cdr3_nt: TGCGCCAGCAGGGGGTCTAATGAAAAACTGTTTTTT

clone_size: .
j_call: TRBJ1-5
v_call: TRBV30
d_call: .
cdr3_aa: CAWKRGDQPQHF
cdr3_nt: TGTGCCTGGAAGAGGGGCGATCAGCCCCAGCATTTT

clone_size: many
j_call: TRBJ1-5
v_call: TRBV20-1
d_call: .
cdr3_aa: CSASSGIDQPQHF
cdr3_nt: TGCAGTGCTAGTTCGGGAATCGATCAGCCCCAGCATTTT

clone_size: many
j_call: TRBJ2-2
v_call: TRBV7-2
d_call: .
cdr3_aa: CASSFTGHTGELFF
cdr3_nt: TGTGCCAGCAGCTTCACAGGGCATACCGGGGAGCTGTTTTTT

clone_size: many
j_call: TRBJ2-7
v_call: TRBV5-1
d_call: .
cdr3_aa: CASRLTRDRLSEQYF
cdr3_nt: TGCGCCAGCAGACTTACCAGGGACCGTTTGAGCGAGCAGTACTTC

clone_size: many
j_call: TRBJ2-3
v_call: TRBV6-6
d_call: .
cdr3_aa: CASSSQRSSTDTQYF
cdr3_nt: TGTGCCAGCAGTTCCCAGAGATCTAGCACAGATACGCAGTATTTT

clone_size: many
j_call: TRBJ2-3
v_call: TRBV10-3
d_call: .
cdr3_aa: CAISEGFVGTDTQYF
cdr3_nt: TGTGCCATCAGTGAAGGGTTCGTAGGCACAGATACGCAGTATTTT

clone_size: many
j_call: TRBJ2-1
v_call: TRBV20-1
d_call: .
cdr3_aa: CSAPKAGFNNEQFF
cdr3_nt: TGCAGTGCCCCAAAGGCGGGCTTCAACAATGAGCAGTTCTTC

clone_size: many
j_call: TRBJ1-4
v_call: TRBV20-1
d_call: TRBD1
cdr3_aa: CSAKSGTGFEKLFF
cdr3_nt: TGCAGTGCCAAGAGCGGGACAGGGTTTGAAAAACTGTTTTTT

clone_size: many
j_call: TRBJ2-1
v_call: TRBV20-1
d_call: .
cdr3_aa: CSARAARGGFGDEQFF
cdr3_nt: TGCAGTGCTAGGGCCGCCAGGGGTGGGTTTGGCGATGAGCAGTTCTTC

clone_size: many
j_call: TRBJ2-2
v_call: TRBV20-1
d_call: .
cdr3_aa: CSARSAGSGELFF
cdr3_nt: TGCAGTGCTAGGAGCGCGGGGTCCGGGGAGCTGTTTTTT

clone_size: many
j_call: TRBJ2-7
v_call: TRBV5-1
d_call: .
cdr3_aa: CASSLGGGLVYEQYF
cdr3_nt: TGCGCCAGCAGCTTGGGCGGGGGCTTGGTTTACGAGCAGTACTTC

clone_size: many
j_call: TRBJ1-2
v_call: TRBV20-1
d_call: TRBD1
cdr3_aa: CSARADRGVGYTF
cdr3_nt: TGCAGTGCTAGGGCCGACAGGGGGGTTGGCTACACCTTC

clone_size: once
j_call: TRBJ1-2
v_call: TRBV5-1
d_call: .
cdr3_aa: CASSFYICSASRGYGYTF
cdr3_nt: .

clone_size: many
j_call: TRBJ1-2
v_call: TRBV7-2
d_call: .
cdr3_aa: CASSLQGNYGYTF
cdr3_nt: TGTGCCAGCAGCTTACAGGGGAACTATGGCTACACCTTC

clone_size: many
j_call: TRBJ1-3
v_call: TRBV20-1
d_call: .
cdr3_aa: CSARAAASSGNTIYF
cdr3_nt: TGCAGTGCTAGAGCCGCGGCAAGCTCTGGAAACACCATATATTTT

clone_size: many
j_call: TRBJ1-6
v_call: TRBV10-3
d_call: TRBD1
cdr3_aa: CAISSGTGSSPLHF
cdr3_nt: TGTGCCATCAGTTCCGGGACAGGGAGTTCACCCCTCCACTTT

clone_size: many
j_call: TRBJ2-1
v_call: TRBV20-1
d_call: .
cdr3_aa: CSAIPDTAGEQFF
cdr3_nt: TGCAGTGCCATCCCAGACACGGCGGGGGAGCAGTTCTTC

clone_size: many
j_call: TRBJ1-6
v_call: TRBV5-5
d_call: .
cdr3_aa: CASRSGHYNSPLHF
cdr3_nt: TGTGCCAGCAGAAGTGGACATTATAATTCACCCCTCCACTTT

clone_size: many
j_call: TRBJ2-3
v_call: TRBV14
d_call: .
cdr3_aa: CASSATQGWGTDTQYF
cdr3_nt: TGTGCCAGCAGCGCGACTCAGGGTTGGGGCACAGATACGCAGTATTTT

clone_size: many
j_call: TRBJ2-2
v_call: TRBV7-9
d_call: .
cdr3_aa: CASSLSAGELFF
cdr3_nt: TGTGCCAGCAGCTTAAGCGCCGGGGAGCTGTTTTTT

clone_size: many
j_call: TRBJ1-2
v_call: TRBV29-1
d_call: .
cdr3_aa: CSVPEDSPNYGYTF
cdr3_nt: TGCAGCGTACCGGAGGACAGTCCTAACTATGGCTACACCTTC

clone_size: many
j_call: TRBJ1-5
v_call: TRBV7-2
d_call: TRBD1
cdr3_aa: CASSLAGTGNQPQHF
cdr3_nt: TGTGCCAGCAGCTTAGCGGGGACAGGGAATCAGCCCCAGCATTTT

clone_size: many
j_call: TRBJ2-2
v_call: TRBV7-2
d_call: .
cdr3_aa: CASSLAGGTSGGELFF
cdr3_nt: TGTGCCAGCAGCTTAGCCGGGGGAACTTCAGGCGGGGAGCTGTTTTTT

clone_size: many
j_call: TRBJ1-2
v_call: TRBV5-1
d_call: .
cdr3_aa: CASSVDTPNYGYTF
cdr3_nt: TGCGCCAGCAGTGTTGATACGCCTAACTATGGCTACACCTTC

clone_size: many
j_call: TRBJ2-1
v_call: TRBV5-1
d_call: TRBD2
cdr3_aa: CASSLGLAGGLSSYNEQFF
cdr3_nt: TGCGCCAGCAGCTTGGGGCTAGCGGGGGGTCTTAGCTCCTACAATGAGCAGTTCTTC

clone_size: many
j_call: TRBJ1-2
v_call: TRBV7-9
d_call: .
cdr3_aa: CASSLSGGANYGYTF
cdr3_nt: TGTGCCAGCAGCTTATCCGGGGGAGCTAACTATGGCTACACCTTC

clone_size: many
j_call: TRBJ2-1
v_call: TRBV3-1
d_call: TRBD1
cdr3_aa: CASSQEIRTGQFF
cdr3_nt: TGTGCCAGCAGCCAAGAAATCAGGACAGGGCAGTTCTTC

clone_size: many
j_call: TRBJ2-4
v_call: TRBV6-5
d_call: TRBD2
cdr3_aa: CASRYTSGQNIQYF
cdr3_nt: TGTGCCAGCAGATATACTAGCGGACAAAACATTCAGTACTTC

clone_size: many
j_call: TRBJ1-6
v_call: TRBV5-1
d_call: .
cdr3_aa: CASSSAGAYSPLHF
cdr3_nt: TGCGCCAGCAGCTCGGCAGGGGCGTATTCACCCCTCCACTTT

clone_size: many
j_call: TRBJ2-3
v_call: TRBV2
d_call: TRBD1
cdr3_aa: CASGDRGNTDTQYF
cdr3_nt: TGTGCCAGCGGGGACAGGGGAAACACAGATACGCAGTATTTT

clone_size: many
j_call: TRBJ2-3
v_call: TRBV20-1
d_call: TRBD1
cdr3_aa: CSATGQGTDTQYF
cdr3_nt: TGCAGTGCGACGGGACAGGGCACAGATACGCAGTATTTT

clone_size: many
j_call: TRBJ2-7
v_call: TRBV20-1
d_call: .
cdr3_aa: CSASKTGAYEQYF
cdr3_nt: TGCAGTGCTAGCAAGACTGGGGCCTACGAGCAGTACTTC

clone_size: many
j_call: TRBJ1-1
v_call: TRBV20-1
d_call: .
cdr3_aa: CSARGGGDTEAFF
cdr3_nt: TGCAGTGCTAGGGGTGGAGGGGACACTGAAGCTTTCTTT

clone_size: many
j_call: TRBJ2-7
v_call: TRBV20-1
d_call: TRBD1
cdr3_aa: CSVPGQGRHGDEQYF
cdr3_nt: TGCAGTGTCCCAGGACAGGGACGGCACGGGGACGAGCAGTACTTC

clone_size: many
j_call: TRBJ2-1
v_call: TRBV5-1
d_call: .
cdr3_aa: CASSSGDGLDEQFF
cdr3_nt: TGCGCCAGCAGCTCTGGGGACGGCTTGGATGAGCAGTTCTTC

clone_size: many
j_call: TRBJ2-7
v_call: TRBV15
d_call: .
cdr3_aa: CATSREYSGAYEQYF
cdr3_nt: TGTGCCACCAGCAGAGAATATAGTGGGGCCTACGAGCAGTACTTC

clone_size: many
j_call: TRBJ2-1
v_call: TRBV7-6
d_call: TRBD1
cdr3_aa: CASSGGQHNEQFF
cdr3_nt: TGTGCCAGCAGCGGGGGACAGCACAATGAGCAGTTCTTC

clone_size: many
j_call: TRBJ2-3
v_call: TRBV20-1
d_call: .
cdr3_aa: CSARVPGSTDTQYF
cdr3_nt: TGCAGTGCTAGAGTTCCAGGGAGCACAGATACGCAGTATTTT

clone_size: many
j_call: TRBJ2-1
v_call: TRBV6-5
d_call: TRBD1
cdr3_aa: CASSPTGNNEQFF
cdr3_nt: TGCGCCAGCAGCCCGACAGGGAACAATGAGCAGTTCTTC

clone_size: many
j_call: TRBJ2-2
v_call: TRBV4-2
d_call: TRBD1
cdr3_aa: CASSQESGGPGELFF
cdr3_nt: TGTGCCAGCAGCCAAGAGTCAGGGGGTCCCGGGGAGCTGTTTTTT

clone_size: many
j_call: TRBJ1-3
v_call: TRBV12-3/TRBV12-4
d_call: .
cdr3_aa: CASSLARLGRGGGNTIYF
cdr3_nt: TGTGCCAGCAGTTTAGCGCGGCTCGGCAGGGGAGGTGGAAACACCATATATTTT

clone_size: many
j_call: TRBJ1-4
v_call: TRBV7-9
d_call: .
cdr3_aa: CASSLAAMQLFF
cdr3_nt: TGTGCCAGCAGCTTAGCAGCGATGCAACTGTTTTTT

clone_size: many
j_call: TRBJ2-1
v_call: TRBV25-1
d_call: TRBD1
cdr3_aa: CASRADRGPYNEQFF
cdr3_nt: TGTGCCAGCAGGGCGGACAGGGGACCCTACAATGAGCAGTTCTTC

clone_size: many
j_call: TRBJ2-3
v_call: TRBV7-3
d_call: TRBD2
cdr3_aa: CASSLRGGAQYF
cdr3_nt: TGTGCCAGCAGCTTAAGGGGAGGGGCGCAGTATTTT

clone_size: many
j_call: TRBJ1-2
v_call: TRBV12-3/TRBV12-4
d_call: .
cdr3_aa: CASSPRVLVNYGYTF
cdr3_nt: TGTGCCAGCAGTCCCCGAGTTTTAGTAAACTATGGCTACACCTTC

clone_size: many
j_call: TRBJ1-5
v_call: TRBV18
d_call: .
cdr3_aa: CASSPQGFGVQPQHF
cdr3_nt: TGTGCCAGCTCACCGCAGGGTTTCGGAGTTCAGCCCCAGCATTTT